A single sample is the source of the 13 T cell receptor beta chains below, sequenced in a study of blood T cells in healthy people across ages. For the second PCR, which ran for roughly 6 to 12 cycles, a sample-barcoded 5' primer and a J-beta primer mix were used. TCRdb re-called the 5' RACE reads with MiXCR, one entry per CDR3 protein. The sample contains about 1.1 million distinct CDR3 sequences, more than 30% of which appear only once. The sample taken for sequencing was blood. The receptor source for this set is a man younger than 35 in good health.

This chain connects TRBV20-1 to TRBJ2-3; TRBD2 matches 11 bases. The CDR3 length is 16 residues. Per the germline V gene, CDR1 is DFQATT and CDR2 is SNEGSKA (reference sequence). The trim removed 0 bases at V and 6 bases at J, leaving 8 bases unmatched. Here the CDR3 reads CSARDVLTSGTDTQYF. DNA of the CDR3: TGCAGTGCTAGAGATGTCCTGACTAGCGGGACTGATACGCAGTATTTT.

The chain uses TRBV7-2 and TRBJ2-5; TRBD2 matches at 7 bases. This CDR3 has 13 residues. V was clipped by 11 bases and J by 11 bases; unmatched bases: 17. CDR1 and CDR2 from the germline V gene are SGHTA and FQGNSA. The CDR3 sequence: CAGKRASGNEQYF. CDR3 DNA: TGTGCCGGCAAGAGGGCTAGCGGAAATGAGCAGTACTTC.

This clonotype came up a few times. This sequence joins TRBV20-1 and TRBJ2-7; D gene ambiguous. Germline V gives CDR1 DFQATT, CDR2 SNEGSKA (reference sequence). The CDR3 is made up of 14 amino acids. Between the trimmed V and J ends, which lost 2 bases and 0 bases, there was a span of 11 bases. The DNA of the CDR3 is TGCAGTGCTAGATCCCTACTAAACTCCTACGAGCAGTACTTC. Protein sequence: CSARSLLNSYEQYF.

J is TRBJ1-4 and V is TRBV3-1; 7 nucleotides match TRBD1. The CDR3 spans 16 residues. CDR1 is LGHDT, CDR2 YNNKEL, per germline (reference sequence). Unmatched junction bases numbered 7, after V lost 3 bases and J lost 3 bases. Here the CDR3 DNA reads TGTGCCAGCAGCCACCTCCGGGACAGACCTAATGAAAAACTGTTTTTT. This gives the protein CASSHLRDRPNEKLFF. Filled out from reference TRBV3-1 and TRBJ1-4, the complete variable domain reads DTAVSQTPKYLVTQMGNDKSIKCEQNLGHDTMYWYKQDSKKFLKIMFSYNNKELIINETVPNRFSPKSPDKAHLNLHINSLELGDSAVYFCASSHLRDRPNEKLFFGSGTQLSVL.

This clonotype was detected a few times. The V gene is TRBV5-6, the J gene TRBJ1-1; TRBD1 is a possible D gene (5 bases). V was cut by 4 bases and J by 0 bases, with 13 bases left in between. This CDR3 is 15 amino acids long. CDR1 is SGHDT, CDR2 YYEEEE, per germline. The CDR3 DNA reads as TGTGCCAGCAGCGTGGGGGTACAGATGAACACTGAAGCTTTCTTT. Amino acids: CASSVGVQMNTEAFF.

This clonotype occurred a few times. The chain links TRBV20-1 to TRBJ1-5, with 7 bases that match TRBD1. After removal of 6 bases from V and 6 bases from J, the junction contained 11 bases not matched to a gene. CDR1 is DFQATT and CDR2 is SNEGSKA in the germline V gene (reference sequence). The CDR3 is 14 amino acids. In DNA form, the CDR3 reads TGCAGTGCCGTTCGGACAGGAGGAGGTCAGCCCCAGCATTTT. Translated: CSAVRTGGGQPQHF.

The J gene is TRBJ2-1, the V gene TRBV12-3 or TRBV12-4, with D uncertain. V shed 6 bases and J shed 7 bases, with 10 bases lying between them. The CDR3 has 12 amino acids. CDR3 residues: CASSWVNNEQFF. The CDR3 region has the DNA TGTGCCAGCAGCTGGGTTAATAATGAGCAGTTCTTC.

This chain connects TRBV12-5 to TRBJ2-3; TRBD1 matches 8 bases. Per the germline V gene, CDR1 is LGHNT and CDR2 is FRNRAP. This CDR3 contains 13 residues. Trimming at V came to 6 bases and at J to 4 bases, leaving 3 bases not matched to a gene. CDR3 nucleotide sequence: TGTGCTAGTGGAAACAGGGGGGCAGATACGCAGTATTTT. It codes for CASGNRGADTQYF.

This sequence joins TRBV7-9 and TRBJ1-1, with D tentatively TRBD1 (6 bases). V was trimmed by 2 bases and J by 0 bases, leaving 13 bases between them. CDR3 size: 16 residues. Germline V gives CDR1 SEHNR, CDR2 FQNEAQ (reference sequence). The CDR3 spells CASSLSGSGVNTEAFF. CDR3 nucleotide sequence: TGTGCCAGCAGCTTATCGGGATCAGGGGTGAACACTGAAGCTTTCTTT.

This clonotype was detected a few times. This sequence joins TRBV6-2 or TRBV6-3 and TRBJ2-1; 11 nucleotides align to TRBD2. V shed 0 bases and J 3 bases; nucleotides not matched to a gene: 4. CDR1 and CDR2 (germline): MNHEY, SVGEGT. The CDR3 sequence is 17 residues long. The CDR3 spells CASSYSKLAGDYNEQFF. Here the CDR3 DNA reads TGTGCCAGCAGTTACTCGAAACTAGCGGGGGACTACAATGAGCAGTTCTTC.

This rearrangement joins TRBV6-5 to TRBJ2-5, with a weak D call TRBD2 (5 bases). V lost 8 bases, J lost 3 bases, and 13 bases lay in between. The CDR3 has 13 amino acids. In germline, CDR1 is MNHEY, CDR2 SVGAGI. CDR3 DNA: TGTGCCAGCCCGAGGGCCGAGGAAGAGACCCAGTACTTC. Protein product: CASPRAEEETQYF.

As to this clonotype: One base away lies a much larger clone, so this may be a sequencing read error. The chain employs TRBV29-1 and TRBJ2-5; D is ambiguous. The CDR3 loop spans 13 amino acids. V dropped 6 bases and J dropped 11 bases, with 22 bases sitting between them. Germline loops: CDR1 SQVTM, CDR2 ANQGSEA. Written as DNA, the CDR3 is TGCAGCGTCCCAGGAATCCGGAACAATGAGCAGTACTTC. This translates into CSVPGIRNNEQYF.

The chain links TRBV29-1 to TRBJ1-1; D possibly corresponds to TRBD1 (5 bases). V was shortened by 5 bases and J by 3 bases, with 19 bases between the two germline ends. The CDR3 sequence is 15 residues long. Germline V lookup: CDR1 SQVTM, CDR2 ANQGSEA. CDR3 sequence (DNA): TGCAGCGTTCAAGCGGTGGGACGTCTGGACACTGAAGCTTTCTTT. Its translation is CSVQAVGRLDTEAFF.